The source of this TCR beta chain is a study of beta chain features in type 1 diabetes. The authors reverse transcribed all of the isolated RNA, so sequencing captured expressed TCRB transcripts. The repertoire was sequenced with immunoSEQ multiplex PCR; TCRdb's copy has only in-frame clones and lacks some. The table records 400,000 to 450,000 clones, roughly 14% of them present only once. The V gene's germline CDR1 is LNHNV and CDR2 YYDKDF (reference sequence). The CDR3 has 13 amino acids. V was trimmed by 3 bases and J by 7 bases, leaving 9 bases between them. The sequencing input was naive CD4+ T cells from blood. The chain joins TRBV15 to TRBJ2-2; D remains unclear. The source of this sequence is a man between 25 and 39 years old in good health. The CDR3 sequence is CATSSWGDGELFF. The CDR3 DNA follows: TGTGCCACCAGCAGCTGGGGTGACGGGGAGCTGTTTTTT.